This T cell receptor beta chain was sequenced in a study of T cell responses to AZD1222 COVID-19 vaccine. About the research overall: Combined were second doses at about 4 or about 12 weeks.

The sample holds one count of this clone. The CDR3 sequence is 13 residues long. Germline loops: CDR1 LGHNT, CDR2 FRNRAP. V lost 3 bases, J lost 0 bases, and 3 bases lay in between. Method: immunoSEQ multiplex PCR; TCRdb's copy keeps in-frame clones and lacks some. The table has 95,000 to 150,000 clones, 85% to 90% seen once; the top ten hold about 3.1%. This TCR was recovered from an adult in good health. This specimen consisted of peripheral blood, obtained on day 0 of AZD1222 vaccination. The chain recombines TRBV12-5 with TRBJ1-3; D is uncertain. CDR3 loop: CASGLSSGNTIYF. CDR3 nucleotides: TGTGCTAGTGGTTTAAGCTCTGGAAACACCATATATTTT.